The sequence of this TCR beta chain was determined in a study of blood T cell repertoires in COVID-19. Study-wide context: In each case, the material was cDNA or gDNA derived from T cells, B-cell-depleted T cells, or PBMCs.

Germline CDR1 and CDR2: SGHTA and FQGNSA. The V end was cut by 1 base, the J end by 9 bases, with 16 bases between. The CDR3 covers 15 residues. Original analysis: It was from reference gene primer amplification that nucleated cell counts were estimated. Using immunoSEQ multiplex PCR, the repertoire was profiled, and TCRdb retains in-frame clones only, with some absent. V and J calls and clone size are given by that table; D and trimming were obtained from the DNA. The table shows 200,000 to 300,000 clones, with about 87% occurring only once. The specimen sequenced was peripheral blood. The source of this sequence is a man in his sixties who had recovered from COVID-19. J is TRBJ2-1 and V is TRBV7-2, with a weak D call TRBD1 (6 bases). The DNA for the CDR3 is TGTGCCAGCAGCTTAGAATTCAGGGGCCAGCGTGAGCAGTTCTTC. Residues: CASSLEFRGQREQFF. Complete variable domain (other parts from reference TRBV7-2 and TRBJ2-1): GAGVSQSPSNKVTEKGKDVELRCDPISGHTALYWYRQSLGQGLEFLIYFQGNSAPDKSGLPSDRFSAERTGGSVSTLTIQRTQQEDSAVYLCASSLEFRGQREQFFGPGTRLTVL.